Following are 18 T cell receptor beta chains from one sample sequenced in a study of cytomegalovirus exposure and HLA in healthy donors. This PCR relied on a set of 60 Vbeta primers and 13 Jbeta primers. Repertoires were generated with immunoSEQ multiplex PCR, while TCRdb's copy carries only in-frame clones and drops some. The table records tens of thousands of clones, 79% of them present only once. The sample consisted of PBMCs. The receptors originated from a man younger than 40 in good health and CMV-seronegative.

The rearrangement joins TRBV6-4 to TRBJ2-3; 8 nucleotides align to TRBD2. With 3 bases clipped from V and 1 base from J, the junction kept 0 bases outside the gene matches. This CDR3 spans 14 amino acids. The germline gives CDR1 MRHNA, CDR2 SNTAGT. The CDR3 DNA is TGTGCCAGCAGTGAAGCGGGGGGCACAGATACGCAGTATTTT. As protein: CASSEAGGTDTQYF.

V is TRBV11-1 and J is TRBJ1-1, with 8 positions matching TRBD1. The CDR3 totals 14 residues. V dropped 5 bases and J dropped 4; count of bases not matched to a gene: 6. Germline-derived CDR1 and CDR2 are SGHAT and FQDESV (reference sequence). The CDR3 spells CASSKIDRGTEAFF. For the CDR3, the DNA is TGTGCCAGCAGCAAGATTGACAGGGGCACTGAAGCTTTCTTT.

This sequence joins TRBV28 and TRBJ1-1; the D gene is possibly TRBD1 (5 bases). The CDR3 contains 15 residues. Trimming pared 6 bases from V and 1 base from J, leaving 15 bases between. The V gene's germline CDR1 is MDHEN and CDR2 SYDVKM. Here the CDR3 reads CASRSYPTENTEAFF. In DNA, the CDR3 is TGTGCCAGCAGATCCTATCCGACAGAGAACACTGAAGCTTTCTTT.

The J gene is TRBJ2-7, the V gene TRBV9; tentatively, D is TRBD2 (5 bases). Deletions cut 3 bases from V and 2 bases from J, with 18 bases between. This CDR3 region has 16 residues. In germline, CDR1 is SGDLS, CDR2 YYNGEE. The CDR3 sequence: CASSASSRFGTYEQYF. In DNA form, the CDR3 reads TGTGCCAGCAGCGCCTCCTCCCGCTTCGGGACCTACGAGCAGTACTTC.

The V and J genes are TRBV19 and TRBJ1-5; D may be TRBD1 (5 bases). In germline, CDR1 is LNHDA, CDR2 SQIVND (reference sequence). V was clipped by 10 bases and J by 7 bases, with 17 bases between them. The CDR3 runs to 13 residues. In nucleotides, the CDR3 is TGTGCCACTCGACGGGGGTTGGGACAGCCCCAGCATTTT. Translated: CATRRGLGQPQHF.

This clone was found once. The chain joins TRBV7-2 to TRBJ2-2; TRBD2 aligns across 11 bases. The germline V gene encodes CDR1 SGHTA and CDR2 FQGNSA. This CDR3 is 17 amino acids long. With V trimmed by 1 base and J by 5 bases, 6 bases remained unmatched. The CDR3 DNA follows: TGTGCCAGCAGCTTAGTAGCGGGAGGGCCGGGGACCGGGGAGCTGTTTTTT. This gives the protein CASSLVAGGPGTGELFF. The entire variable domain, with the rest obtained from reference TRBV7-2 and TRBJ2-2, is as follows: GAGVSQSPSNKVTEKGKDVELRCDPISGHTALYWYRQSLGQGLEFLIYFQGNSAPDKSGLPSDRFSAERTGGSVSTLTIQRTQQEDSAVYLCASSLVAGGPGTGELFFGEGSRLTVL.

This chain links TRBV27 with TRBJ2-7; 8 bases map to TRBD1. CDR1 and CDR2 from the germline V gene are MNHEY and SMNVEV (reference sequence). This CDR3 is 17 amino acids long. Trimming removed 5 bases from V and 1 base from J; junction bases left unmatched: 13. This CDR3 reads CASSPGQGQRLSYEQYF. The DNA of the CDR3 is TGTGCCAGCAGTCCTGGACAGGGCCAAAGACTATCCTACGAGCAGTACTTC.

The chain joins TRBV6-5 to TRBJ2-1; 7 bases line up with TRBD2. Germline CDR1 and CDR2: MNHEY and SVGAGI. CDR3 length: 16 residues. The J segment lost 6 bases and the V segment lost 0 bases, leaving 8 bases of the junction unmatched. CDR3 nucleotides: TGTGCCAGCAGTTACTCAACGGGAGGTGGAGGCAATGAGCAGTTCTTC. It is translated as CASSYSTGGGGNEQFF.

The chain joins TRBV14 to TRBJ2-1, with 11 bases that match TRBD1. The V and J ends lost 6 bases and 4 bases, in that order; junction bases with no gene match: 5. This CDR3 has 15 amino acids. Germline V gives CDR1 SGHDN, CDR2 FVKESK. CDR3 residues: CASRSGTGGYNEQFF. CDR3 nucleotide sequence: TGTGCCAGCAGATCCGGGACAGGGGGATACAATGAGCAGTTCTTC.

This chain uses TRBV6-5 with TRBJ1-1; TRBD1 is a possible D gene (5 bases). The V gene lost 0 bases and the J gene lost 13 bases, with 15 bases spanning the gap. CDR1 and CDR2 from the germline V gene are MNHEY and SVGAGI. The CDR3 extends over 13 amino acids. In nucleotides, the CDR3 is TGTGCCAGCAGTTACTCGGGTCTCGGGGGTCTTTTCTTT. Encoded protein: CASSYSGLGGLFF.

The V and J genes are TRBV2 and TRBJ2-5; D may be TRBD2 (7 bases). With the DNA end fitting TRBJ2-7 better, the J assignment may be wrong. The germline gives CDR1 SNHLY, CDR2 FYNNEI. The CDR3 extends over 12 amino acids. The CDR3, as DNA: TGTGCCAGTAGGGGGGGCAAGGACGAGCAGTACTTC. It translates to CASRGGKDEQYF.

The chain uses TRBV6-5 and TRBJ1-5; 10 nucleotides align to TRBD1. V gave up 0 bases and J gave up 6 bases; unmatched junction bases: 2. The V gene's germline CDR1 is MNHEY and CDR2 SVGAGI. The CDR3 extends over 15 amino acids. CDR3 protein: CASSYSRQGAQPQHF. The DNA for the CDR3 is TGTGCCAGCAGTTACTCCCGACAGGGGGCTCAGCCCCAGCATTTT.

The chain has TRBV6-5 and TRBJ1-1; no clear D. In germline, CDR1 is MNHEY, CDR2 SVGAGI. The CDR3 contains 16 residues. V lost 2 bases, J lost 0 bases, and 13 bases lay in between. CDR3 sequence reads: CASSYNEESMNTEAFF. For the CDR3, the DNA is TGTGCCAGCAGTTACAACGAGGAATCTATGAACACTGAAGCTTTCTTT.

This sequence joins TRBV7-2 and TRBJ2-1; 7 bases match TRBD2. The CDR3 has 14 residues. J was trimmed by 8 bases and V by 4 bases; bases with no gene match: 8. Germline CDR1 is SGHTA and CDR2 is FQGNSA. The DNA of the CDR3 is TGTGCCAGCAGCTCACCCAGGACTAGGGATGAGCAGTTCTTC. The encoded protein is CASSSPRTRDEQFF.

Worth noting for this clone: Relative to the germline gene, one junction end is altered; a read error may explain this. DNA of the CDR3: TGTTCCAGCAGCTTAAGGACTAGCACTGAAGCTTTCTTT. This sequence encodes CSSSLRTSTEAFF. The V gene is TRBV7-9, the J gene TRBJ1-1; D remains unclear. The CDR3 loop spans 13 amino acids. CDR1 is SEHNR, CDR2 FQNEAQ, per germline (reference sequence).

This sequence joins TRBV9 and TRBJ1-2; weak D call: TRBD1 (5 bases). The CDR3 loop spans 10 amino acids. Per germline, CDR1 SGDLS and CDR2 YYNGEE. V was shortened by 7 bases and J by 9 bases, with 10 bases between the two germline ends. This CDR3 is CASQGKSYTF. The CDR3 coding sequence is TGTGCCAGCCAGGGTAAAAGCTACACCTTC.

This clone was seen a handful of times. This chain uses TRBV11-2 with TRBJ1-3; D call uncertain. Trimming left V 5 bases short and J 0 bases short, with 14 bases between. This CDR3 is built from 16 residues. The V gene's germline CDR1 is SGHAT and CDR2 FQNNGV. CDR3 sequence: CASSPSGGVSGNTIYF. DNA of the CDR3: TGTGCCAGCAGCCCCTCGGGAGGCGTCTCTGGAAACACCATATATTTT.

This clone was seen once. J is TRBJ1-5 and V is TRBV10-3; D is unresolved. The CDR3 runs 15 residues. Trimming removed 0 bases from V and 0 bases from J, with 6 bases in between. The germline CDR1 and CDR2 sequences are ENHRY and SYGVKD. Here the CDR3 reads CAISESEGSNQPQHF. CDR3 sequence (DNA): TGTGCCATCAGTGAGTCTGAGGGTAGCAATCAGCCCCAGCATTTT.